This note documents a single TCR beta chain sequence. Its antigen is unknown. Base quality data are lacking; no much larger clone is found one base away. The record originates from a study of T cell responses to AZD1222 COVID-19 vaccine (dated by TCRdb to the early 2020s). For the wider study: TCR sequencing covered 230 to 250 trial participants: 200 to 210 given two doses of AZD1222 and around 26 given two doses of MenACWY control vaccine. Trial participants were enrolled by age into 18-55, 56-69 and 70-plus year subgroups, with around 150, 28 and 57 TCR-sequenced participants respectively. The research as a whole found: CD4 TCRs associated with the vaccine covered the entire spike protein, and the dominant responses were in regions 160-218 and 743-854. Most participants were white British and females outnumbered males, and the authors suggested that clonal diversity may have been underestimated. In the small 56-69-year group, the increase in depth fell short of significance, most likely because of low power. Because no day 14 peak-response samples were available, the repertoires could be characterized only after the peak T cell response. A significant rise in spike-specific TCR breadth and depth was observed after two AZD1222 doses relative to day 0 and relative to MenACWY recipients. Conclusions about previously exposed vaccinees are limited because only six or seven AZD1222 recipients were SARS-CoV-2 seropositive at baseline. Nearly half of unique spike-specific TCRs reportedly recognized epitopes outside regions mutated in the B.1.351 and B.1.1.7 variants.

The time point label for this specimen denotes: about 28 days (+/-7) after the second vaccine dose. Because spike-specific TCR depth and breadth did not differ between the two schedules, AZD1222 recipients who got a second dose at roughly 4 weeks were pooled with those who got a second dose at roughly 12 weeks. Vaccinee samples came from UK trials COV001 and COV002, including a single-blind randomized controlled phase 2/3 trial of AZD1222 (ChAdOx1 nCoV-19) in healthy adults. For TCRbeta chain sequencing, PBMC samples were collected from trial participants at day 0 and at day 28 after the second dose. The CDR3 regions of human TCRbeta chains were subjected to immunosequencing. Turning to the authors' computational methods: TCRs in the repertoires were matched against a reference library of SARS-CoV-2-specific TCRs that had been generated with the MIRA antigen-specificity platform. Breadth meant the fraction of unique TCRs that were SARS-CoV-2-associated, whereas depth meant the fraction of total T cells that were SARS-CoV-2-associated. Using the MIRA data, each spike-specific TCR was mapped to the spike region that the TCR reacts to and placed in a CD4 or CD8 class. Log10-transformed breadth and depth values were compared by one-way ANOVA with Sidak's multiple comparisons tests. The immuneACCESS repertoire file appears here via TCRdb, limited to in-frame rearrangements. These files lack a portion of the clones; in checked studies, under half of the deficit traces to unresolved V genes, and the cause of the others is not known. D and trimming come from the DNA, and the V and J calls and clone size come from that table. This sample lists about 17,000 clones; around four fifths were detected once. Of the sample, 12% to 15% falls within the top ten clones.

The starting material was peripheral blood, obtained 28 days after the second AZD1222 dose. The sequence was collected from an adult who received the AZD1222 COVID-19 vaccine.

At the DNA level, the sequence is TGTGCCAGTAGTCGGACAGGGAATAACTATGGCTACACCTTC. Translated, this gives CASSRTGNNYGYTF. This sequence uses TRBV19 and TRBJ1-2; 8 central nucleotides agree with TRBD1. The germline V gene (reference sequence) sets CDR1 to LNHDA and CDR2 to SQIVND. The CDR3 measures 14 amino acids from cysteine to phenylalanine. Left in the record is the CDR3 DNA by itself, 42 bases read in frame from the first base. V and J are trimmed by 5 bases and 1 base, and the gene matches miss 3 bases of the junction.